Following are 5 T cell receptor beta chains from one sample sequenced in a study of shared clonotypes between healthy human individuals. Sequencing was performed with immunoSEQ multiplex PCR; in TCRdb, only in-frame clones are kept and a portion is missing. The sample lists 1 million to 1.3 million clones; more than 75% were seen once. The sequencing input was memory CD4+ T cells from PBMCs. Sample subset: CD45RA-negative fraction. These receptors came from a man aged 18 to 30 in good health. Some clones in this sample may be carry-over from other donors' samples.

This clone has only a few counts. The rearrangement links TRBV4-2 to TRBJ2-7, with TRBD1 matching over 9 bases. J was trimmed by 2 bases and V by 4 bases; bases with no gene match: 6. This CDR3 is built from 15 residues. The germline CDR1 and CDR2 sequences are LGHNA and YNFKEQ. CDR3 residues: CASSRAGTGTYEQYF. CDR3 nucleotide sequence: TGTGCCAGCAGCCGAGCGGGGACAGGGACCTACGAGCAGTACTTC.

The CDR3 spells CASLQGPNTEAFF. In DNA form, the CDR3 reads TGCGCCAGCTTACAGGGACCGAACACTGAAGCTTTCTTT. This rearrangement joins TRBV5-1 to TRBJ1-1, with a weak D call TRBD1 (6 bases). CDR1 is SGHRS, CDR2 YFSETQ, per germline. Deletions cut 7 bases from V and 1 base from J, with 11 bases between. This CDR3 region has 13 residues.

This clone has more than one count but fewer than ten. This chain links TRBV5-6 with TRBJ2-2, with D uncertain. The ends were cut back, 2 bases at V and 4 bases at J, with 12 bases in the middle. Per germline, CDR1 SGHDT and CDR2 YYEEEE. The CDR3 totals 15 residues. The CDR3 loop reads CASSFRFAGTGELFF. The CDR3 region has the DNA TGTGCCAGCAGCTTTAGGTTCGCTGGCACCGGGGAGCTGTTTTTT.

This sequence joins TRBV9 and TRBJ1-2, with 7 bases matching TRBD1. J lost 6 bases, V lost 5 bases, and 4 bases had no gene match. Germline CDR1 is SGDLS and CDR2 is YYNGEE. The CDR3 spans 12 residues. CDR3 nucleotide sequence: TGTGCCAGCAGGAACAGGGGTAATGGCTACACCTTC. Translation: CASRNRGNGYTF.

This chain uses TRBV18 with TRBJ1-4; D is possibly TRBD1 (5 bases). The CDR3 consists of 16 residues. V lost 3 bases and J 3 bases, leaving 14 bases between the germline ends. Looked up from germline, CDR1 is KGHSH and CDR2 is LQKENI. The CDR3 nucleotides are TGTGCCAGCTCACCTGTGTCAGGGTGGGCTAATGAAAAACTGTTTTTT. Translation gives CASSPVSGWANEKLFF. The variable domain in full, completed from reference TRBV18 and TRBJ1-4, reads NAGVMQNPRHLVRRRGQEARLRCSPMKGHSHVYWYRQLPEEGLKFMVYLQKENIIDESGMPKERFSAEFPKEGPSILRIQQVVRGDSAAYFCASSPVSGWANEKLFFGSGTQLSVL.